Each of the 8 T cell receptor beta chains below was sequenced from the same sample in a study of graft-versus-host responses after intestinal transplantation. TCRdb's copy holds only in-frame clones and misses some; the assay was immunoSEQ multiplex PCR. The data show around 29,000 clones, with around 92% seen just once and less than 0.75% held by the top ten. The sequenced sample was PBMCs, obtained just over 65 days after intestinal transplant. These receptors all stem from a human patient who received an intestinal transplant, so some T cells may come from the graft donor.

CDR3 bases: TGTGCCAGCAGCGCCACGACAGGGTCGGGGGAGGCTTTCTTT. This gives the protein CASSATTGSGEAFF. V is TRBV7-9 and J is TRBJ1-1; TRBD1 aligns across 7 bases. Germline CDR1 reads SEHNR; CDR2 reads FQNEAQ (reference sequence). CDR3 length equals 14 residues. With 5 bases clipped from V and 11 bases from J, the junction kept 14 bases outside the gene matches.

This chain connects TRBV5-4 to TRBJ1-1, with D uncertain. Germline lookup yields CDR1 SGHNT and CDR2 YYREEE (reference sequence). V lost 6 bases, J lost 6 bases, and 15 bases lay in between. The CDR3 extends over 13 amino acids. Here the CDR3 DNA reads TGTGCCAGCACAACGGCGGGTTCCCCTGAAGCTTTCTTT. This encodes CASTTAGSPEAFF.

The chain recombines TRBV4-1 with TRBJ1-3; TRBD1 agrees at 7 bases. The J segment lost 4 bases and the V segment lost 3 bases, leaving 12 bases of the junction unmatched. The CDR3 sequence is 17 residues long. Per germline, CDR1 MGHRA and CDR2 YSYEKL. The CDR3 sequence: CASSQGSRGGAGNTIYF. The CDR3 DNA follows: TGCGCCAGCAGCCAGGGTTCCAGGGGGGGCGCCGGAAACACCATATATTTT.

The V gene is TRBV4-1, the J gene TRBJ2-2, with 8 bases lining up with TRBD2. The CDR3 runs 16 residues. J lost 2 bases, V lost 5 bases, and 7 bases had no gene match. Germline-derived CDR1 and CDR2 are MGHRA and YSYEKL. The CDR3 DNA is TGCGCCAGCAGCAATAATTTAGCGGGAAACACCGGGGAGCTGTTTTTT. Protein product: CASSNNLAGNTGELFF.

This clone was counted between two and nine times. The chain joins TRBV6-5 to TRBJ2-7; TRBD1 is a possible D gene (6 bases). Trimming removed 2 bases at V and 3 bases at J, with 8 bases between. CDR3 length: 13 residues. Germline V lookup: CDR1 MNHEY, CDR2 SVGAGI. The CDR3 reads CASSYRDNYEQYF. CDR3 coding DNA: TGTGCCAGCAGTTACCGGGACAACTACGAGCAGTACTTC.

The chain combines TRBV6-4 with TRBJ2-3; 7 bases are a match to TRBD2. Germline V gene sequence: CDR1 MRHNA, CDR2 SNTAGT. The CDR3 is made up of 13 amino acids. The junction had 2 bases not matched to a gene; V was cut back by 4 bases and J by 4 bases. The CDR3: CASSAGGADTQYF. In DNA, the CDR3 is TGTGCCAGCAGTGCGGGGGGTGCAGATACGCAGTATTTT.

The chain carries TRBV6-1 and TRBJ1-2, with no clear D. The germline V gene has CDR1 MNHNS and CDR2 SASEGT. V was clipped by 3 bases and J by 8 bases, with 7 bases between them. The CDR3 is made up of 11 amino acids. CDR3 region: CASSETRGYTF. The CDR3 DNA is TGTGCCAGCAGTGAGACCCGGGGCTACACCTTC.

This sequence joins TRBV4-1 and TRBJ2-5; 8 bases line up with TRBD2. Near its end, the DNA agrees better with TRBJ2-7, so the J call may be wrong. Germline CDR1 reads MGHRA; CDR2 reads YSYEKL. This CDR3 contains 16 residues. CDR3 in DNA: TGCGCCAGCAGCCAAGATGGACGCGGACTAGCTTACGAGCAGTACTTC. Translated: CASSQDGRGLAYEQYF.